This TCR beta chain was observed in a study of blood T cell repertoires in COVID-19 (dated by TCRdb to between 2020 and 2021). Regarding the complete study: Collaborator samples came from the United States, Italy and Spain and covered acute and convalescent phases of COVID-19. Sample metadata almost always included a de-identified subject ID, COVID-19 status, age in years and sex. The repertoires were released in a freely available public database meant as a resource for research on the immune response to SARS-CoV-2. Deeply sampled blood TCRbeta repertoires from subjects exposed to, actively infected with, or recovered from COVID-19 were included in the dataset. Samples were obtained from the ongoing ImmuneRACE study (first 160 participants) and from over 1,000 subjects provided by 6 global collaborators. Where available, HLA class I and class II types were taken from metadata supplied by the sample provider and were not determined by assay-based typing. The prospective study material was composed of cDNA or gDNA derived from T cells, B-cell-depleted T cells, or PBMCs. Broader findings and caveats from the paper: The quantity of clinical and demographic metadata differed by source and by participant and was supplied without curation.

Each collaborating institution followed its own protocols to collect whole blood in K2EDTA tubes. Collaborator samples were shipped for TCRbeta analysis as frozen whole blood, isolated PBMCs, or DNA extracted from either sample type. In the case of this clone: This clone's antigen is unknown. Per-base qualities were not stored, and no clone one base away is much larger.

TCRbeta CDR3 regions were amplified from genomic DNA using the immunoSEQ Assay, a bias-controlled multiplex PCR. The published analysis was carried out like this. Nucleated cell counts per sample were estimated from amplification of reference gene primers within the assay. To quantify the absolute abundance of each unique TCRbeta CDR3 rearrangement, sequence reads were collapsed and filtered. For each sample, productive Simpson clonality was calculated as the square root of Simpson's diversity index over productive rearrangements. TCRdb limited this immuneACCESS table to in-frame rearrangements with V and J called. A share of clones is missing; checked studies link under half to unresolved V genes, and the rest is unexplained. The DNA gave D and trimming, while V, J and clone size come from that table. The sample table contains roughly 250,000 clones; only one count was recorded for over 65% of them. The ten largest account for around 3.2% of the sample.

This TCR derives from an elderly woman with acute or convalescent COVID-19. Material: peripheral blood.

The CDR3 region has the sequence CASSEETGTSEKLFF. The DNA is TGTGCCAGCAGTGAAGAGACAGGGACCAGTGAAAAACTGTTTTTT. The chain employs TRBV6-1 and TRBJ1-4, with 7 bases matching TRBD1. Trimming removed 1 base from V and 7 bases from J; the gene matches leave 6 bases unexplained. The CDR3 spans 15 residues, from the cysteine through the phenylalanine. Only the CDR3 part of the read is kept: 45 bases, read in frame from the first base. The germline V gene encodes CDR1 MNHNS and CDR2 SASEGT.